The 16 T cell receptor beta chains below come from one sample, sequenced in a study of monozygotic twins with inflammatory bowel disease. TCRdb processed the 5' RACE reads again and assigns one entry to each CDR3 protein, with no DNA. The sample spans 200,000 to 250,000 distinct CDR3 sequences; the ten largest clones claim around 7.6%. The sample comprised blood. These receptors were obtained from a human donor with ulcerative colitis or Crohn's disease, or a healthy co-twin of an affected twin (not recorded which).

The V gene is TRBV20-1, the J gene TRBJ2-2; TCRdb's D call of TRBD2 is untestable without DNA. Germline V CDR1 and CDR2: DFQATT, SNEGSKA (reference sequence). This CDR3 has 14 amino acids. The CDR3 reads CSAHGTSGAGELFF.

The V and J genes are TRBV20-1 and TRBJ2-3; TCRdb outputs TRBD2, but without DNA this stays unchecked. The CDR3 is 14 residues long. Germline CDR1 and CDR2: DFQATT and SNEGSKA (reference sequence). The CDR3 protein is CSASRGGRTDTQYF.

The CDR3 region is CAWSVPTAVWGGYTF. The chain employs TRBV30 and TRBJ1-2. The V gene's germline CDR1 is GTSNPN and CDR2 SVGIG (reference sequence). The CDR3 totals 15 residues.

The chain has TRBV11-2 and TRBJ2-2; TCRdb gives TRBD1 as the D gene, but with no DNA this cannot be confirmed. The CDR3 sequence is 15 residues long. Germline loops: CDR1 SGHAT, CDR2 FQNNGV. The chain's CDR3 is CASSLGQANTGELFF.

The rearrangement links TRBV2 to TRBJ1-1. This CDR3 has 14 amino acids. Germline values: CDR1 SNHLY, CDR2 FYNNEI. The CDR3 region is CASSEKLLNTEAFF.

The chain couples TRBV7-2 to TRBJ2-6. Germline CDR1 reads SGHTA; CDR2 reads FQGNSA. This CDR3 has 17 residues. This CDR3 is CASSASGGTSGANVLTF.

The chain recombines TRBV4-3 with TRBJ1-2; the TRBD1 assignment by TCRdb is unverifiable without DNA. The CDR3 contains 13 residues. From germline, CDR1 is LGHNA and CDR2 YSLEER. The CDR3 here is CASSQEGGYGYTF.

The chain is built from TRBV20-1 and TRBJ2-1; TCRdb lists TRBD1, though no DNA is available to test this call. The CDR3 is made up of 13 amino acids. Germline V gene data show CDR1 as DFQATT and CDR2 as SNEGSKA (reference sequence). The chain's CDR3 is CSARVPGTNEQFF.

The V and J genes are TRBV5-4 and TRBJ2-1; TCRdb returns TRBD1, unconfirmable since there is no DNA. The CDR3 has 14 amino acids. Germline CDR1 SGHNT, CDR2 YYREEE (reference sequence). CDR3: CASSLGTRAPEQFF.

V gene TRBV19 combines with J gene TRBJ1-1; TCRdb's D call of TRBD1 is untestable without DNA. CDR3 length: 16 amino acids. CDR1 is LNHDA and CDR2 is SQIVND in the germline V gene (reference sequence). The CDR3: CASKRGTGPMNTEAFF.

This chain links TRBV15 with TRBJ2-2. The CDR3 is 16 residues long. Germline V gives CDR1 LNHNV, CDR2 YYDKDF (reference sequence). The chain's CDR3 is CATSSPRFRNTGELFF.

The chain is built from TRBV5-1 and TRBJ2-1; the TCRdb call, TRBD2, lacks DNA for checking. This CDR3 is built from 17 residues. CDR1 SGHRS and CDR2 YFSETQ come from the germline V gene. CDR3 loop: CASSPQPGTSGYNEQFF.

This chain links TRBV5-1 with TRBJ2-5; as DNA is missing, the TRBD1 call by TCRdb cannot be tested. CDR1 is SGHRS and CDR2 is YFSETQ in the germline V gene. This CDR3 contains 15 residues. The CDR3 here is CASSLDPDQSETQYF.

The chain links TRBV2 to TRBJ2-1; the TCRdb D gene call, TRBD1, has no DNA to confirm it. Germline CDR1 reads SNHLY; CDR2 reads FYNNEI. CDR3 size: 14 residues. The CDR3 loop reads CASSDGADDNEQFF.

The CDR3 region is CASRGGLAGGTGELFF. This chain joins TRBV12-3 or TRBV12-4 and TRBJ2-2; TCRdb's D call of TRBD2 is untestable without DNA. The CDR3 runs to 16 residues.

V usage is TRBV18 and J usage is TRBJ2-1; TCRdb lists TRBD2, though no DNA is available to test this call. Germline CDR1 reads KGHSH; CDR2 reads LQKENI. This CDR3 spans 15 amino acids. CDR3 sequence reads: CASSPQRGVYNEQFF. Full variable domain (outside the CDR3, taken from reference TRBV18 and TRBJ2-1): NAGVMQNPRHLVRRRGQEARLRCSPMKGHSHVYWYRQLPEEGLKFMVYLQKENIIDESGMPKERFSAEFPKEGPSILRIQQVVRGDSAAYFCASSPQRGVYNEQFFGPGTRLTVL.